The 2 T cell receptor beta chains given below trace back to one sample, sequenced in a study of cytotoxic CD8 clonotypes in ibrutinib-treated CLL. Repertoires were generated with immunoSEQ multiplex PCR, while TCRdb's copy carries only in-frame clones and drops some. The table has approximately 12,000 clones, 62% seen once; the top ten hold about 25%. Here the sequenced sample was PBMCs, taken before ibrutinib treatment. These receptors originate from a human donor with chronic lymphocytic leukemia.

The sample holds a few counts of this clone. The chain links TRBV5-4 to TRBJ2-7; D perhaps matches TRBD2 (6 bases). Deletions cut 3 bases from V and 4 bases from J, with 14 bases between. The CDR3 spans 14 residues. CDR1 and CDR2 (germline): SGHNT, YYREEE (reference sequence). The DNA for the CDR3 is TGTGCCAGCAGCTCGCGGGACTTTCTTTACGAGCAGTACTTC. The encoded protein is CASSSRDFLYEQYF.

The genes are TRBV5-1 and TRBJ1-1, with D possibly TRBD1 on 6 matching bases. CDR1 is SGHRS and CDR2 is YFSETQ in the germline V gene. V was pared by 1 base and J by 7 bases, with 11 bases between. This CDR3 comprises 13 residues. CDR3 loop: CASSLQGHNEAFF. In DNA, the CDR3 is TGCGCCAGCAGCTTGCAGGGGCATAATGAAGCTTTCTTT.